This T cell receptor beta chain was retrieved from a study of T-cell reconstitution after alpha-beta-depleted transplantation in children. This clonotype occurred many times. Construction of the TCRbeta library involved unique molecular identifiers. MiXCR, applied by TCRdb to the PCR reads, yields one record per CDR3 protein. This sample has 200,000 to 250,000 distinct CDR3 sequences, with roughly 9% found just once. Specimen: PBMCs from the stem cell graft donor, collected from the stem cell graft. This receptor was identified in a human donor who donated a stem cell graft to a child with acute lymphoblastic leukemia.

The CDR3 sequence: CSARDTSGGDTQYF. CDR3 bases: TGCAGTGCTAGAGATACTAGCGGGGGGGATACGCAGTATTTT. The chain has TRBV20-1 and TRBJ2-3, with 12 bases that match TRBD2. Germline V lookup: CDR1 DFQATT, CDR2 SNEGSKA (reference sequence). There are 14 residues in the CDR3. V shed 0 bases, J shed 6 bases, and the junction held 1 base outside the gene matches.